This T cell receptor (beta chain) was retrieved from a study of post-analysis software for immune sequencing data. About the study: Relapsing-remitting, secondary progressive and progressive-relapsing multiple sclerosis were all included among the disease courses. Whole-study findings and limits: About 5 TRBV segments (TRBV5-6, TRBV5-1 and TRBV20-1 among them) occurred more frequently in patients than in controls. Analysis by F measure revealed that same-batch samples clustered strongly together. Normalized Chao1 diversity was significantly lower in multiple sclerosis patients than in controls.

Included in the TCR beta cDNA libraries were unique molecular identifiers. Each CDR3 protein gets one entry after TCRdb re-called the PCR reads with MiXCR. The repertoire holds about 400,000 distinct CDR3 sequences, with roughly 38% as singletons. Concerning this clonotype: Its antigen is still unknown.

The CDR3 spans 18 residues. Per germline, CDR1 LGHDT and CDR2 YNNKEL (reference sequence). V lost 3 bases and J 5 bases, leaving 25 bases between the germline ends. The chain has TRBV3-1 and TRBJ1-1; D is uncertain. The sequence was collected from a girl between 10 and 17 years old with multiple sclerosis. Source material: blood. CDR3 coding DNA: TGTGCCAGCAGCCACGATTTTGCGGTGGCGGCCTGGGGTACTGAAGCTTTCTTT. Translation: CASSHDFAVAAWGTEAFF.